This TCR beta chain came from a study of CD8 T cells in ankylosing spondylitis. This clonotype occurred a few times. Its antigen remains unidentified. Study-level findings and limits: One TCR beta motif, made up of under ten highly homologous variants, appeared characteristic of ankylosing spondylitis blood. Disease-linked clones, CD8+, were relatively rare in peripheral blood.

Quantitative 5'-RACE with molecular barcodes generated TCR beta libraries. MiXCR, applied by TCRdb to the 5' RACE reads, yields one record per CDR3 protein. The repertoire includes some 450,000 distinct CDR3 sequences, approximately 17% of them detected once, and just over 1% sits in the top ten. Germline CDR1 LGHNA, CDR2 YNFKEQ. V lost 1 base, J lost 3 bases, and 14 bases lay in between. The length of the CDR3 is 16 residues. This TCR derives from a male donor with ankylosing spondylitis. The sequenced sample consisted of blood, either unsorted or a sorted T cell fraction (not recorded which). The chain joins TRBV4-2 to TRBJ2-3, with D maybe TRBD2 (6 bases). The CDR3: CASSQGPGVSTDTQYF. CDR3 coding DNA: TGTGCCAGCAGCCAAGGTCCGGGAGTAAGTACAGATACGCAGTATTTT.